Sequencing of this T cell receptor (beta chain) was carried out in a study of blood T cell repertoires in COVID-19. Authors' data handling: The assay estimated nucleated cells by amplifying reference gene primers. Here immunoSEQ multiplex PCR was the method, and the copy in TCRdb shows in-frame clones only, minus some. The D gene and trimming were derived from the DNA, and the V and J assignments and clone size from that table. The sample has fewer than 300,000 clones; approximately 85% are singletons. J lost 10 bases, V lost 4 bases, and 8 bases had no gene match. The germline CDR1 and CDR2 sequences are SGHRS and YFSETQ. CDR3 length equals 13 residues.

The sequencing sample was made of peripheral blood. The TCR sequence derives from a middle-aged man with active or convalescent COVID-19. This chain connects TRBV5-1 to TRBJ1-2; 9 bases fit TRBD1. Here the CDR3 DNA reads TGCGCCAGCAGCCCCGGACAGGGGAGTGACTACACCTTC. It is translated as CASSPGQGSDYTF.